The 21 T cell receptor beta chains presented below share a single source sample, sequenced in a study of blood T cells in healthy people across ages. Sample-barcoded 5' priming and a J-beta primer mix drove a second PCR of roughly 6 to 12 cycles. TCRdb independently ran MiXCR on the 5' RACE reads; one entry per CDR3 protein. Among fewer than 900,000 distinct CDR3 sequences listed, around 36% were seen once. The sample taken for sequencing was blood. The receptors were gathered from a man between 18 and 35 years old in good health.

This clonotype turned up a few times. The CDR3 protein is CASSSQTGDGEKLFF. The CDR3 coding sequence is TGTGCCAGCAGCTCGCAGACAGGGGACGGTGAAAAACTGTTTTTT. The V and J genes are TRBV7-2 and TRBJ1-4; 8 nucleotides match TRBD1. The CDR3 is 15 amino acids. With 4 bases clipped from V and 7 bases from J, the junction kept 8 bases outside the gene matches. The germline V gene has CDR1 SGHTA and CDR2 FQGNSA.

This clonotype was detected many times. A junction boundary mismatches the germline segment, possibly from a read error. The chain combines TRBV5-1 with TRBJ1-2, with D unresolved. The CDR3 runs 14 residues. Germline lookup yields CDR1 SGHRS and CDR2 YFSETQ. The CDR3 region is CASSLGTETYGYTF. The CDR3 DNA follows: TGTGCCAGCAGCTTAGGAACGGAGACCTATGGCTACACCTTC.

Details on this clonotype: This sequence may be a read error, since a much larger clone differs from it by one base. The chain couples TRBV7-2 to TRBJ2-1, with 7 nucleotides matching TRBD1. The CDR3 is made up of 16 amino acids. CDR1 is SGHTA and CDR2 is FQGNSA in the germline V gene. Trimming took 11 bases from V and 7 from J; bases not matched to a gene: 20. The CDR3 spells CACKAEGANWGNEQFF. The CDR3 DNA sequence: TGTGCCTGCAAGGCAGAGGGGGCGAATTGGGGTAATGAGCAGTTCTTC.

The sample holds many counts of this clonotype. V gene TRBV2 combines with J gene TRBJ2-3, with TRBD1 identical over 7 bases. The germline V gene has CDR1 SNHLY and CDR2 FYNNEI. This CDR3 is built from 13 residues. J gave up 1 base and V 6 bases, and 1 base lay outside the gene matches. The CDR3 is CASRGQGTDTQYF. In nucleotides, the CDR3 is TGTGCCAGCAGAGGACAGGGCACAGATACGCAGTATTTT.

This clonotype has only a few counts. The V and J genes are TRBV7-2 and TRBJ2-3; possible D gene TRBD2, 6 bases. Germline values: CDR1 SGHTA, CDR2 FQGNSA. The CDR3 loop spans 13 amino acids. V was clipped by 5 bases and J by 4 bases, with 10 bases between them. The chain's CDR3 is CASSREPPDTQYF. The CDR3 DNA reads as TGTGCCAGCAGCCGGGAGCCCCCAGATACGCAGTATTTT.

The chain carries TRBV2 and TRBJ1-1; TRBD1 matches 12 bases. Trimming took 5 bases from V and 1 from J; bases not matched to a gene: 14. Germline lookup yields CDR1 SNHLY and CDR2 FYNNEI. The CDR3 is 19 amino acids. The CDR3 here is CASSLRDRGLSLTNTEAFF. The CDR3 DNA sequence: TGTGCCAGCAGTCTACGGGACAGGGGGCTTTCTTTAACGAACACTGAAGCTTTCTTT.

CDR3 in DNA: TGTGCCAGCAGTTACTCGACAGCCAATTCACCCCTCCACTTT. Its translation is CASSYSTANSPLHF. The chain has TRBV6-2 or TRBV6-3 and TRBJ1-6, with D perhaps TRBD1 (5 bases). Trimming removed 0 bases from V and 7 bases from J, with 7 bases in between. Germline V gene data show CDR1 as MNHEY and CDR2 as SVGEGT. The CDR3 spans 14 residues.

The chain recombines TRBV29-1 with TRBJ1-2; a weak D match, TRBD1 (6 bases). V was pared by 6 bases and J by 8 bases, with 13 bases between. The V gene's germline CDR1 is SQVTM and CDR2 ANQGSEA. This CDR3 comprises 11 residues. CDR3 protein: CSVGHARGYTF. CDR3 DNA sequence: TGCAGCGTGGGACACGCTAGGGGCTACACCTTC.

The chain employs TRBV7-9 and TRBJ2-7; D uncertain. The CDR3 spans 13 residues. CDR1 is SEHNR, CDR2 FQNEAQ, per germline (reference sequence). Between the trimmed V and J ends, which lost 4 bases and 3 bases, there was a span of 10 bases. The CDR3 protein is CASSSFGRYEQYF. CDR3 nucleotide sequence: TGTGCCAGCAGCTCCTTCGGGCGCTACGAGCAGTACTTC.

Written as DNA, the CDR3 is TGTGCCAGCGGGGCGTATTCCTACGAGCAGTACTTC. Translated, it gives CASGAYSYEQYF. V gene TRBV6-2 or TRBV6-3 combines with J gene TRBJ2-7; TRBD1 might be the D (5 bases). The CDR3 length is 12 residues. V lost 8 bases, J lost 1 base, and 9 bases lay in between. From germline, CDR1 is MNHEY and CDR2 SVGEGT.

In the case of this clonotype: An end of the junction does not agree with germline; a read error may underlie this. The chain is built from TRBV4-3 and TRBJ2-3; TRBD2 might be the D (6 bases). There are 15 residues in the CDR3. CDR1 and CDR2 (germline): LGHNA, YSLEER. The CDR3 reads CASSPRLVSADAQYF. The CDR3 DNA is TGCGCCAGCAGCCCGCGACTAGTCAGTGCAGATGCGCAGTATTTT.

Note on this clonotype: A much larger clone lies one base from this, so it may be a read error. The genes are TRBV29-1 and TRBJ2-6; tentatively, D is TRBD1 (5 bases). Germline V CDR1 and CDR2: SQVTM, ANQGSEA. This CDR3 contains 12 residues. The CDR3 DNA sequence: TGCAGCGCTGTCTCTGGGGCCAACGTCCAGACTTTC. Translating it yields CSAVSGANVQTF.

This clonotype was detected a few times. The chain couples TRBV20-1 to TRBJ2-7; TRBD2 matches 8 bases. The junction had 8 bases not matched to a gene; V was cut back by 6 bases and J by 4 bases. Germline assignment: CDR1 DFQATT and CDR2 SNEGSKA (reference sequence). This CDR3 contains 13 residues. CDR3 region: CSASIAGTYEQYF. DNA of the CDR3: TGCAGTGCATCCATAGCGGGGACTTACGAGCAGTACTTC.

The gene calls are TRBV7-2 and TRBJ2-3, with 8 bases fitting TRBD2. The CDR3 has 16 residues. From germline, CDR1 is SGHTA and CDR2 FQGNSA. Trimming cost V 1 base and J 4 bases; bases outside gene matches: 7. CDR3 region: CASSLGVGGAPDTQYF. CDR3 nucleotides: TGTGCCAGCAGCTTAGGGGTCGGGGGGGCCCCAGATACGCAGTATTTT.

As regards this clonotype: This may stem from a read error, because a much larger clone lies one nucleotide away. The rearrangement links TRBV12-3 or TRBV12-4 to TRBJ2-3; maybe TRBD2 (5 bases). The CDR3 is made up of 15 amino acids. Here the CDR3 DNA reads TGTGCCAGCACCCTGGGGTCGGGGATTACTTATACGCGGTATTTT. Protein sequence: CASTLGSGITYTRYF.

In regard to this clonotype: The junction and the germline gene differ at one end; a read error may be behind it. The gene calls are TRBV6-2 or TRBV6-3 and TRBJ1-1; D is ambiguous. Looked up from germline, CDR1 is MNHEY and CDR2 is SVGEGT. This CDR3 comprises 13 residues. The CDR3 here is CGSGIDPGTEAFF. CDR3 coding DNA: TGTGGCAGCGGGATCGACCCGGGCACTGAAGCTTTCTTT.

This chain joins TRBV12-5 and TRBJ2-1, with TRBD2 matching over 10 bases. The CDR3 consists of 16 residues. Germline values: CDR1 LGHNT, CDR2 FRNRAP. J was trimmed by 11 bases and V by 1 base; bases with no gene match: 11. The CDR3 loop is CASGLEGVAGGPKQFF. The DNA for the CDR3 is TGTGCTAGTGGTTTGGAAGGGGTAGCGGGGGGACCCAAGCAGTTCTTC.

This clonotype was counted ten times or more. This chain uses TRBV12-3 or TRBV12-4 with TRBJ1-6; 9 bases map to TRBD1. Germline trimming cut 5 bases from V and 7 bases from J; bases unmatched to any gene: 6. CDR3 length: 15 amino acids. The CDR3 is CASSITGGGNSPLHF. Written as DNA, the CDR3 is TGTGCCAGCAGTATTACAGGGGGCGGAAATTCACCCCTCCACTTT.

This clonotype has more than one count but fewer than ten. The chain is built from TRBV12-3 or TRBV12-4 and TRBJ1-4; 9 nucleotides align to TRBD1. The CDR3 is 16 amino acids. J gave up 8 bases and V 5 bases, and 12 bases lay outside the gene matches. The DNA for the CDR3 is TGTGCCAGCAGTCCGAACTCCGGACAGGGGTCGGAAAAACTGTTTTTT. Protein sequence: CASSPNSGQGSEKLFF.

The CDR3, as DNA: TGTGCCAGCAACCAGGGCTTCGGAAACACCATATATTTT. Encoded protein: CASNQGFGNTIYF. The genes are TRBV7-2 and TRBJ1-3, with D possibly TRBD1 on 5 matching bases. Trimming stripped 7 bases from V and 4 bases from J, with 11 bases between. Per germline, CDR1 SGHTA and CDR2 FQGNSA. This CDR3 region has 13 residues.

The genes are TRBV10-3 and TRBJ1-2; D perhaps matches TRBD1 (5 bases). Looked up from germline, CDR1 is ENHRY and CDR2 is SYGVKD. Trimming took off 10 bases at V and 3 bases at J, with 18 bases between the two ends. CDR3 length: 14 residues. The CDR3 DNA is TGTGCCACGGGGGGGGAGCCCGCTCACTATGGCTACACCTTC. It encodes CATGGEPAHYGYTF.